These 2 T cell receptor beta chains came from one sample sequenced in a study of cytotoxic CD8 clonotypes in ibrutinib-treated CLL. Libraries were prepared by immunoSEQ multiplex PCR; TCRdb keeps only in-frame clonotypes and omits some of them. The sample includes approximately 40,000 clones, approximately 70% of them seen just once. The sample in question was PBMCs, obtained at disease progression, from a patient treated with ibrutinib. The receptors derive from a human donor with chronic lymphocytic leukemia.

The CDR3 reads CASSIGEWNNQPQHF. The DNA for the CDR3 is TGTGCCAGTAGTATCGGGGAGTGGAACAATCAGCCCCAGCATTTT. The rearrangement uses TRBV19 and TRBJ1-5, with unresolved D. CDR1 and CDR2 (germline): LNHDA, SQIVND (reference sequence). The CDR3 is 15 amino acids. The ends were cut back, 3 bases at V and 3 bases at J, with 12 bases in the middle.

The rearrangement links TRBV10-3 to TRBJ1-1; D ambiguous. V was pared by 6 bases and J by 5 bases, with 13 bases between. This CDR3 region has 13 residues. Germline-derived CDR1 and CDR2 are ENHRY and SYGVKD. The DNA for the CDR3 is TGTGCCATCAGCGCTGCGGGAGCTACTGAAGCTTTCTTT. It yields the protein CAISAAGATEAFF.